Following are 18 T cell receptor beta chains from one sample sequenced in a study of Ad26.COV2.S vaccination and SARS-CoV-2 variants. Treatment described: over 15 received Ad26.COV2.S at low or high dose, single or two shots; 5 received placebo; per-sample allocation not given. Sampling took place 63 days after the first vaccine or placebo injection. Sequencing used immunoSEQ multiplex PCR; TCRdb keeps in-frame clones, though not all of them. The data hold around 340,000 clones, with 85% to 90% observed a single time. Sequenced material: peripheral blood, taken in a trial of Ad26.COV2.S vaccine versus placebo. The receptor set was obtained from a person between 18 and 65 years old who received the Ad26.COV2.S COVID-19 vaccine or a placebo.

V usage is TRBV10-3 and J usage is TRBJ2-7; maybe TRBD2 (5 bases). The CDR3 extends over 14 amino acids. Germline CDR1 and CDR2: ENHRY and SYGVKD. V lost 7 bases and J 6 bases, leaving 19 bases between the germline ends. The CDR3, as DNA: TGTGCCATCAAGAGGGAACAATTATCGGCCGAGCAGTACTTC. Its translation is CAIKREQLSAEQYF.

The chain joins TRBV30 to TRBJ1-2; TRBD1 might be the D (5 bases). Germline CDR1 GTSNPN, CDR2 SVGIG (reference sequence). The V and J ends lost 4 bases and 4 bases respectively, with 19 bases between them. CDR3 length equals 15 residues. The CDR3 DNA follows: TGTGCCTGGACCGCGGGGCAGGGCCTTCCCTATGGCTACACCTTC. Amino acids: CAWTAGQGLPYGYTF.

This clone has only one observation. The chain combines TRBV29-1 with TRBJ2-5; D is unclear. V was trimmed by 6 bases and J by 5 bases, leaving 13 bases between them. In germline, CDR1 is SQVTM, CDR2 ANQGSEA. The CDR3 sequence is 12 residues long. The DNA for the CDR3 is TGCAGCGTCGGCGGAAACTACGAGACCCAGTACTTC. It is translated as CSVGGNYETQYF.

At least ten counts were recorded for this clone. The rearrangement uses TRBV6-4 and TRBJ2-1; TRBD2 aligns across 11 bases. The CDR3 covers 15 residues. The germline gives CDR1 MRHNA, CDR2 SNTAGT. The V segment lost 0 bases and the J segment 6 bases; nucleotides outside the gene matches: 1. The CDR3 bases are TGTGCCAGCAGTGACTCTAGCGGGGGGGCCAATGAGCAGTTCTTC. Protein product: CASSDSSGGANEQFF.

The rearrangement uses TRBV5-6 and TRBJ2-3, with 8 nucleotides matching TRBD1. V lost 4 bases, J lost 2 bases, and 6 bases stayed unmatched. CDR1 SGHDT and CDR2 YYEEEE come from the germline V gene. CDR3 length: 15 amino acids. Here the CDR3 reads CASSPDRVITDTQYF. CDR3 nucleotide sequence: TGTGCCAGCAGCCCGGACAGGGTAATCACAGATACGCAGTATTTT.

Concerning this clone: One end of the junction fails to match germline, which may point to a read error. The rearrangement links TRBV2 to TRBJ1-1; D is undetermined. This CDR3 is 11 amino acids long. The germline V gene has CDR1 SNHLY and CDR2 FYNNEI. DNA for the CDR3: TGTGCCTGCAGAGAAAACACTGAAGCTTTCTTT. Translation gives CACRENTEAFF.

The V call is TRBV19, the J call TRBJ1-1; D is unclear. This CDR3 comprises 15 residues. The germline V and J ends were trimmed by 0 bases and 1 base, with 9 bases remaining between them. Germline V gene sequence: CDR1 LNHDA, CDR2 SQIVND (reference sequence). Here the CDR3 DNA reads TGTGCCAGTAGTATAGACAGGCCGGAGAACACTGAAGCTTTCTTT. Protein product: CASSIDRPENTEAFF. The whole variable domain, filled in from reference TRBV19 and TRBJ1-1, reads DGGITQSPKYLFRKEGQNVTLSCEQNLNHDAMYWYRQDPGQGLRLIYYSQIVNDFQKGDIAEGYSVSREKKESFPLTVTSAQKNPTAFYLCASSIDRPENTEAFFGQGTRLTVV.

The chain combines TRBV7-9 with TRBJ2-7; weak D call: TRBD2 (6 bases). The V gene's germline CDR1 is SEHNR and CDR2 FQNEAQ (reference sequence). The CDR3 totals 11 residues. Trimming took off 6 bases at V and 5 bases at J, with 8 bases between the two ends. For the CDR3, the DNA is TGTGCCAGCAGGGGGGAGGACGAGCAGTACTTC. This sequence encodes CASRGEDEQYF. The full variable domain, its missing parts supplied by reference TRBV7-9 and TRBJ2-7, is DTGVSQNPRHKITKRGQNVTFRCDPISEHNRLYWYRQTLGQGPEFLTYFQNEAQLEKSRLLSDRFSAERPKGSFSTLEIQRTEQGDSAMYLCASRGEDEQYFGPGTRLTVT.

This chain uses TRBV19 with TRBJ1-2; TRBD1 matches 9 bases. The ends lost 4 bases at V and 6 bases at J; junction bases unmatched: 3. Germline lookup yields CDR1 LNHDA and CDR2 SQIVND (reference sequence). The CDR3 has 13 amino acids. CDR3 sequence (DNA): TGTGCCAGTAGTAGCCGGACAGGGGATGGCTACACCTTC. This codes for CASSSRTGDGYTF.

The chain has TRBV10-3 and TRBJ2-1, with unresolved D. V gave up 6 bases and J gave up 3 bases, with 9 bases separating them. Germline CDR1 and CDR2: ENHRY and SYGVKD. The CDR3 spans 13 residues. CDR3 residues: CAIRGGDYNEQFF. The CDR3 nucleotides read TGTGCCATCAGGGGCGGTGACTACAATGAGCAGTTCTTC.

The chain carries TRBV2 and TRBJ2-3, with 7 bases lining up with TRBD1. V dropped 5 bases and J dropped 2; count of bases not matched to a gene: 10. Germline assignment: CDR1 SNHLY and CDR2 FYNNEI. The CDR3 has 16 amino acids. The CDR3 bases are TGTGCCAGCAGTCCACAGGGGTTAGAGAACACAGATACGCAGTATTTT. Its translation: CASSPQGLENTDTQYF.

The chain is built from TRBV5-1 and TRBJ2-1; D unclear. V lost 3 bases and J 1 base, leaving 8 bases between the germline ends. The CDR3 is made up of 14 amino acids. CDR1 and CDR2 (germline): SGHRS, YFSETQ. In DNA, the CDR3 is TGCGCCAGCAGCTATGACAAATCCTACAATGAGCAGTTCTTC. Its translation: CASSYDKSYNEQFF. Variable domain in full (rest from reference TRBV5-1 and TRBJ2-1): KAGVTQTPRYLIKTRGQQVTLSCSPISGHRSVSWYQQTPGQGLQFLFEYFSETQRNKGNFPGRFSGRQFSNSRSEMNVSTLELGDSALYLCASSYDKSYNEQFFGPGTRLTVL.

This clone was recorded only once. The genes are TRBV18 and TRBJ2-5; no firm D call. V gave up 4 bases and J gave up 0 bases, with 6 bases separating them. The germline V gene has CDR1 KGHSH and CDR2 LQKENI. This CDR3 region has 13 residues. The CDR3 region has the DNA TGTGCCAGCTCACTAACAGACCAAGAGACCCAGTACTTC. It is translated as CASSLTDQETQYF.

J is TRBJ1-1 and V is TRBV10-3; D gene uncertain. CDR3 length equals 14 residues. Looked up from germline, CDR1 is ENHRY and CDR2 is SYGVKD. Between the trimmed V and J ends, which lost 4 bases and 2 bases, there was a span of 11 bases. Here the CDR3 DNA reads TGTGCCATCAGTGTATCTAGGGTCAACACTGAAGCTTTCTTT. Amino acid sequence: CAISVSRVNTEAFF.

This chain links TRBV11-2 with TRBJ2-7, with 8 nucleotides matching TRBD1. The germline CDR1 and CDR2 sequences are SGHAT and FQNNGV. V was pared by 5 bases and J by 6 bases, with 6 bases of the junction left unmatched. This CDR3 has 13 amino acids. As DNA, the CDR3 is TGTGCCAGCAGCCAGGGGGCCATAGGCGAGCAGTACTTC. Translating gives CASSQGAIGEQYF.

This clone appeared a few times. One base away lies a much larger clone, so this may be a sequencing read error. The sample holds other DNA sequences that translate to the same CDR3. The rearrangement joins TRBV12-3 or TRBV12-4 to TRBJ1-1; tentatively, D is TRBD1 (5 bases). This CDR3 has 13 amino acids. Trimming removed 6 bases from V and 0 bases from J, with 8 bases in between. The CDR3, as DNA: TGTGCCAGCAGCACGACAGTGAACACTGAAGCTTTCTTT. Its protein is CASSTTVNTEAFF.

The chain uses TRBV18 and TRBJ1-2, with 12 positions matching TRBD1. After removal of 1 base from V and 4 bases from J, the junction contained 7 bases not matched to a gene. Germline values: CDR1 KGHSH, CDR2 LQKENI. The CDR3 length is 17 residues. The CDR3 DNA reads TGTGCCAGCTCACCACTGCCCCCGGGACAGGGGGCCTATGGCTACACCTTC. Translated: CASSPLPPGQGAYGYTF.

V usage is TRBV25-1 and J usage is TRBJ2-7; TRBD1 aligns across 7 bases. The germline gives CDR1 MGHDK, CDR2 SYGVNS. The CDR3 consists of 14 residues. V dropped 9 bases and J dropped 0; count of bases not matched to a gene: 8. The CDR3 DNA is TGTGCCAGTAACGGTCGGACAGGCTCCTACGAGCAGTACTTC. It encodes CASNGRTGSYEQYF.